This TCR beta chain was recovered during a study of blood T cell repertoires in COVID-19. Study-wide background: Specimens from acute and convalescent COVID-19 originated in the United States, Italy and Spain.

The CDR3 loop spans 15 amino acids. From germline, CDR1 is MNHNS and CDR2 SASEGT. Between the trimmed V and J ends, which lost 2 bases and 0 bases, there was a span of 10 bases. Assay used: immunoSEQ multiplex PCR; TCRdb lists only in-frame clones, some missing. The repertoire has 150,000 to 200,000 clones, 70% to 85% of them found once; the top ten carry under 8.5%. The chain carries TRBV6-1 and TRBJ1-1; maybe TRBD1 (6 bases). The sequence was obtained from a human donor in a cohort sampled during active COVID-19. Material: peripheral blood. CDR3 nucleotide sequence: TGTGCCAGCAGTGAACCAGGGGTTTTGAACACTGAAGCTTTCTTT. Protein: CASSEPGVLNTEAFF.